This T cell receptor (beta chain) was sequenced during a study of T cell responses to AZD1222 COVID-19 vaccine (TCRdb year 2021). As for the study more broadly: AZD1222 recipients given second doses at about 4 weeks or at about 12 weeks were pooled, since spike-specific TCR depth and breadth were not found to differ between the two schedules. Enrollment into the trials was organized by age into subgroups of 18-55, 56-69 and 70-plus years, and those subgroups contained 148, 28 and 57 TCR-sequenced participants, respectively. A total of more than 230 trial participants underwent TCR sequencing, of whom 200 to 220 received two doses of AZD1222 and about 25 received two doses of the MenACWY control vaccine.

V is shortened by 1 base, J by 0 bases, and the region joining them spans 6 bases. The germline V gene yields LGHNT for CDR1 and FRNRAP for CDR2. The CDR3 runs 15 amino acids, cysteine and phenylalanine included. Here the CDR3 DNA is all that survives: 45 bases in frame from base 1. Overall study outcomes, separate from this receptor: No day 14 peak-response samples were available, so repertoires were characterized only after the peak T cell response. Vaccine-associated CD4 TCRs spanned the whole spike protein, with dominant responses in regions 160-218 and 743-854. Reportedly, close to half of the unique spike-specific TCRs recognized epitopes lying outside the regions that are mutated in the B.1.351 and B.1.1.7 variants. In the small 56-69-year group, the increase in depth fell short of significance, most likely because of low power. Conclusions about previously exposed vaccinees were limited because only six or seven AZD1222 recipients were SARS-CoV-2 seropositive at baseline. Participants were mostly white British and included more females than males, and it was suggested by the authors that clonal diversity may have been underestimated. A significant rise in spike-specific TCR breadth and depth was observed after two AZD1222 doses relative to day 0 and relative to MenACWY recipients.

The label giving this sample's time point can be read as: baseline before first vaccination. Vaccinee samples were obtained from the UK trials COV001 and COV002, which included a single-blind randomized controlled phase 2/3 trial of AZD1222 (ChAdOx1 nCoV-19) in healthy adults. For TCRbeta chain sequencing, PBMC samples were collected from trial participants at day 0 and at day 28 after the second dose. The CDR3 regions of human TCRbeta chains were subjected to immunosequencing. Per the source publication's procedure: Repertoire TCRs were checked for matches against a reference library of SARS-CoV-2-specific TCRs that had been generated using the MIRA antigen-specificity platform. Breadth meant the fraction of unique TCRs that were SARS-CoV-2-associated, whereas depth meant the fraction of total T cells that were SARS-CoV-2-associated. Each spike-specific TCR was assigned to its reactive spike region and to a CD4 or CD8 class using the MIRA data. Log10-transformed breadth and depth values were compared by one-way ANOVA with Sidak's multiple comparisons tests. In TCRdb, the immuneACCESS table is reduced to in-frame sequences with V and J assigned. These tables do not hold every clone; where another copy was compared, an unresolved V gene accounts for under half, and the others remain unexplained. V and J calls and clone size are given by that table; D and trimming were obtained from the DNA. The table for this sample lists 100,000 to 120,000 clones; around 81% of them were counted only once. The ten top clones hold approximately 5% of the sample.

The table lists this clone with a few counts. No antigen is known for it. No base quality information exists; no much larger clone differs at one position. Rearrangement joined TRBV12-5 to TRBJ2-2; the D gene is perhaps TRBD1 or TRBD2, as each covers 5 bases. The source of this sequence is an adult in good health. Sequenced material: peripheral blood, taken on day 0 of AZD1222 vaccination. The CDR3 protein: CASGLGGTNTGELFF. The sequenced DNA is TGTGCTAGTGGTTTGGGGGGGACGAACACCGGGGAGCTGTTTTTT. Where the CDR3 stops, the reference TRBV12-5 and TRBJ2-2 genes take over; the full variable domain is DARVTQTPRHKVTEMGQEVTMRCQPILGHNTVFWYRQTMMQGLELLAYFRNRAPLDDSGMPKDRFSAEMPDATLATLKIQPSEPRDSAVYFCASGLGGTNTGELFFGEGSRLTVL.